These T cell receptor beta chains were read from a single sample in a study of molecular identifiers for immune sequencing clone quantification. TCRdb reprocessed the PCR reads via MiXCR and lists one record per CDR3 protein. The sample shows 550,000 to 750,000 distinct CDR3 sequences, just under 20% of them seen only once. The specimen was naive CD8+ T cells from blood, with Jurkat cell RNA spiked in. The origin of the receptors is a human donor in good health. Some libraries in this study had Jurkat cell RNA spiked in. Both conserved end residues are part of each CDR3. Clone size is shown for a subset of rows, as once, few, many or a class of expanded clone.

TRBJ2-1 TRBV20-1 few CSARGSVGLYNEQFF
TRBJ1-2 TRBV27 many CASSPEGANYGYTF
TRBJ2-3 TRBV5-1 NA CASSLTGGAGNTDTQYF
TRBJ2-4 TRBV10-1 few CASSEVESSGGAGAKNIQYF
TRBJ2-2 TRBV9 few CASSVAIGKLFF
TRBJ2-3 TRBV12-3/TRBV12-4 many CASSLEQHTQYF
TRBJ1-1 TRBV4-3 few CASSQDFATTRENTEAFF
TRBJ2-7 TRBV7-2 many CASSLPGGHYEQYF
TRBJ2-7 TRBV20-1 many CSARETGGPYEQYF
TRBJ2-5 TRBV13 many CASSPPGVETQYF
TRBJ2-1 TRBV7-9 few CASSYTSGSPQGEQFF
TRBJ1-6 TRBV12-3/TRBV12-4 many CASSLRHGMIYNSPLHF
TRBJ2-1 TRBV7-2 many CASSLSGLAGKNEQFF
TRBJ1-1 TRBV5-4 many CASSLPSGRLGPNTEAFF
TRBJ1-4 TRBV4-3 many CASSQDRAVATNEKLFF
TRBJ2-7 TRBV28 few CASKLPGQGFEQYF
TRBJ2-3 TRBV7-9 many CASGQASQDTQYF
TRBJ2-1 TRBV30 few CAWSVLAGYSEQFF
TRBJ1-2 TRBV2 many CASSRTGYGYTF
TRBJ2-7 TRBV20-1 many CSARELAVNYEQYF
TRBJ2-4 TRBV20-1 many CSAREMESWSKNIQYF
TRBJ1-1 TRBV27 many CASKRTGGLTEAFF
TRBJ1-1 TRBV4-3 many CASSQDQDDDTEAFF
TRBJ2-7 TRBV6-1 NA CASSVYGKYEQYF
TRBJ1-2 TRBV7-9 NA CASSLVGRENYGYTF
TRBJ2-6 TRBV19 many CASTLENSVLTF
TRBJ1-3 TRBV19 NA CASSITVLSGNTIYF
TRBJ2-1 TRBV7-9 NA CASSLASGTEYNEQFF
TRBJ1-2 TRBV9 many CASSGNKYGYTF
TRBJ1-4 TRBV11-2 few CASSPFGQTYSEKLFF
TRBJ2-7 TRBV4-3 many CASSQEQEGSYEQYF
TRBJ1-3 TRBV23-1 NA CASSRSSGNTIYF
TRBJ2-1 TRBV4-3 few CASSQDGRNEQFF
TRBJ2-3 TRBV6-2/TRBV6-3 many CASSYIGLAGTSTDTQYF
TRBJ2-7 TRBV5-1 many CASSLWSGSSYEQYF
TRBJ2-7 TRBV20-1 many CSANQLVVLTYEQYF
TRBJ2-4 TRBV11-2 few CASSFLEQPLAKNIQYF
TRBJ2-3 TRBV7-9 once CASSLVGGATDTQCF
TRBJ2-7 TRBV7-3 few CASSSIRPAGWIYEQYF
TRBJ2-1 TRBV28 many CASSPTAPLDEQFF
TRBJ2-5 TRBV12-3/TRBV12-4 few CASSLFSGRALGETQYF
TRBJ2-7 TRBV19 few CASSFSREPTYEQYF
TRBJ2-7 TRBV19 many CASSIVGGVHEQYF
TRBJ2-7 TRBV7-9 few CASSFESGYLYEQYF
TRBJ2-7 TRBV28 few CAAEGNHYEQYF
TRBJ2-3 TRBV7-8 many CASSPGQSSTDTQYF
TRBJ2-1 TRBV6-2/TRBV6-3 NA CASSFPVGHYDEQFF
TRBJ2-2 TRBV7-6 many CASSLVVRQTGFGELFF
TRBJ2-7 TRBV28 many CASASGTDFYEQYF
TRBJ2-1 TRBV12-5 NA CASGLVPTGAENEQFF
TRBJ1-1 TRBV5-6 NA CASSVASLGTEAFF
TRBJ2-7 TRBV19 few CASAQPGHYSYKQYF
TRBJ2-1 TRBV6-2/TRBV6-3 many CASSPETGPYNEQFF
TRBJ1-1 TRBV20-1 many CSARALGTPGTEAFF
TRBJ2-1 TRBV25-1 few CASSDPELGAGRYNEQFF
TRBJ2-7 TRBV7-6 many CASSSDSPGEQYF
TRBJ2-3 TRBV5-1 many CASTVGGTDTQYF
TRBJ2-7 TRBV20-1 many CSARSSGGTYEQYF
TRBJ2-3 TRBV27 many CADSEVPSTDTQYF
TRBJ1-1 TRBV6-5 NA CASWRVMNTEAFF